The T cell receptor beta chain under discussion was sequenced for a study of early T cells in non-severe SARS-CoV-2 infection. TCRdb reprocessed the 5' RACE reads with MiXCR, giving one entry per CDR3 protein. This table has around 46,000 distinct CDR3 sequences, around 6% appearing once. CDR3 length: 15 amino acids. From germline, CDR1 is SGHNT and CDR2 YYREEE (reference sequence). V was clipped by 4 bases and J by 5 bases; unmatched bases: 10. The source material was whole blood. The rearrangement uses TRBV5-4 and TRBJ2-7; 9 nucleotides agree with TRBD1. This clonotype was obtained from an adult who was a healthcare worker with PCR-confirmed SARS-CoV-2 infection or an uninfected control (not recorded which). CDR3 nucleotides: TGTGCCAGCAGCCATGCCGGGACAGGGCGGGACGAGCAGTACTTC. The encoded protein is CASSHAGTGRDEQYF.